The present TCR beta chain was sequenced within a study of shared clonotypes between healthy human individuals (dated by TCRdb to about 2020). Looking at the study overall: The cohort included a few men and a couple of women between 18 and 49 years of age. For each donor, CD4 naive and CD4 memory were each given three plates, CD8 naive was given two plates, and CD8 memory was given one plate. The study deeply sequenced blood TCR repertoires of five healthy adults to estimate repertoire size and the extent of clonotype sharing between individuals. To increase sequencing depth and limit assay-specific biases, different laboratories used diverse techniques to prepare libraries and sequence TCR repertoires. Leukapheresis yielded between about 0.85 and 10 billion PBMCs per donor.

Healthy HIV-negative adults with no recently reported acute infections or vaccinations were included as donors. Every donor was a Caucasian adult living in Nashville, Tennessee, USA. CD4+ T cells were enriched through magnetic negative selection, after which naive cells were positively selected on CD45RA and the remaining negative fraction served as the memory subset. Blood was collected by leukapheresis, and PBMCs were isolated by Ficoll-Histopaque density gradient centrifugation and then cryopreserved in liquid nitrogen vapor phase. Purity and quantity of every magnetically sorted T cell population were checked by analytical flow cytometry. Genomic DNA was isolated from each sorted fraction and quantified by UV absorbance on a Nanodrop 2000c. Concerning this clone itself: Its antigen specificity is not known. Base qualities are not provided; no much larger clone lies one nucleotide away. The sample contains more than one DNA sequence encoding this CDR3.

Paper-wide results and their limitations: Sampling was restricted to blood, and TCR repertoires in tissues likely differ from the TCR repertoires found in blood. Pairwise subsampling led to the expectation that sequencing depth would affect the degree of clonotype sharing among donors. Compared with non-shared clonotypes, clonotypes shared by all four sorted-subset donors had higher generation probabilities. The small number of donors limited the genetic and exposure-history diversity represented. Naive subsets generally had larger estimated clonotype richness than memory subsets. Roughly 5% of naive CD4, more than 3% of naive CD8, approximately 2% of memory CD4, and around 0.42% of memory CD8 clonotypes were shared across several donors. Even with the large sequencing depth, rarefaction of the sorted-subset datasets indicated that sequencing was incomplete.

TCR CDR3 regions were amplified from genomic DNA by multiplex PCR using the deep immunoSEQ assay. For each cell subset, the extracted genomic DNA was distributed evenly across all wells of several immunoSEQ 96-well plates, and each plate served as one replicate. For sorted subsets, about 0.2 ug genomic DNA, equal to about 30,000 T cell genomes, was loaded into each replicate PCR. Purified libraries were measured with a Qubit 3.0 fluorometer, size-checked on a Bioanalyzer 2100, and measured again with the KAPA Library Quantification kit. Every immunoSEQ 96-well plate was sequenced on a dedicated single-read 150-cycle Illumina NextSeq 550 flow cell. On the study's bioinformatics: Because the immunoSEQ output held only junctional sequences and lacked quality scores, the filtering could not match the filtering applied to full-length reads. To assign V/J genes and CDR3, sequences were annotated using PyIR, a Python wrapper for IgBLAST v1.9, with IMGT germline references. Reads were removed for weak V/J assignments (E-value above 1e-6), missing CDR3, stop codons, out-of-frame junctions, or ambiguous translated residues. A V3J clonotype was defined by an identical inferred V gene, J gene, and CDR3 amino acid sequence. Percentage overlap between repertoires was computed as shared unique clonotypes divided by the size of the smaller repertoire. RTK rarefaction, the Chao1 estimator, and Recon v2.1 estimates of unobserved clonotypes were used to assess repertoire richness. Generation probabilities for all TCRbeta clonotypes obtained by the gDNA method from a few donors were computed using OLGA. The source is immuneACCESS, and TCRdb retained only in-frame sequences with V and J called. Part of the clones is not carried over; for the studies checked, unresolved V genes explain less than half of this, and the remainder is unexplained. Clone size and V and J calls were adopted from that table, with D and trimming inferred from the DNA. The sample table holds around 2.3 million clones, of which 95% were seen once. 0.1% to 0.15% of the sample is taken by the ten largest.

CDR1 MGHRA and CDR2 YSYEKL were looked up in the germline V gene. From the cysteine up to the phenylalanine, the CDR3 has a length of 15 residues. Only the CDR3 portion is preserved as DNA: 45 bases, with reading frame beginning at the first base. Trimming at the junction amounts to 1 base on V and 5 bases on J, and the germline ends lie 12 bases apart. Sequencing input: naive CD4+ T cells sorted from blood. The cell subset or site label here, explained by the study, means: CD45RA+ positively selected. Recombination joined TRBV4-1 with TRBJ1-5; no D gene can be assigned with confidence. The receptor's source is a man between 18 and 35 years old in good health. In nucleotide form, the sequence is TGCGCCAGCAGCCAAGTGCCCTTCCTGGATCAGCCCCAGCATTTT. Translated, this is CASSQVPFLDQPQHF.